The 8 T cell receptor beta chains reported below all come from one sample, sequenced in a study of shared clonotypes between healthy human individuals. Data came from immunoSEQ multiplex PCR; TCRdb stores just in-frame clones and leaves some out. Counted here are 2,500,000 or so clones, around 94% occurring once; the ten biggest clones make up over 0.12%. Sequencing was performed on naive CD4+ T cells sorted from blood. Subset given: CD45RA+ positively selected. Source of these receptors: a man between 18 and 35 years old in good health.

The J gene is TRBJ1-4, the V gene TRBV6-5; a possible D gene is TRBD1 (5 bases). CDR1 MNHEY and CDR2 SVGAGI come from the germline V gene. The CDR3 spans 12 residues. V was trimmed by 5 bases and J by 8 bases, leaving 9 bases between them. CDR3 in amino acids: CASSHAGEKLFF. The CDR3 nucleotides are TGTGCCAGCAGTCACGCAGGGGAAAAACTGTTTTTT.

Remarks on this clone: The sample contains more than one DNA sequence encoding this CDR3. This chain links TRBV2 with TRBJ2-2, with unresolved D. Per the germline V gene, CDR1 is SNHLY and CDR2 is FYNNEI. CDR3 size: 15 residues. V lost 3 bases, J lost 3 bases, and 11 bases lay in between. CDR3: CASSEVARHTGELFF. DNA of the CDR3: TGTGCCAGCAGTGAGGTGGCGCGACACACCGGGGAGCTGTTTTTT. The full variable domain, rest sourced from reference TRBV2 and TRBJ2-2, is EPEVTQTPSHQVTQMGQEVILRCVPISNHLYFYWYRQILGQKVEFLVSFYNNEISEKSEIFDDQFSVERPDGSNFTLKIRSTKLEDSAMYFCASSEVARHTGELFFGEGSRLTVL.

This chain connects TRBV9 to TRBJ2-2; TRBD1 might be the D (6 bases). The V gene lost 4 bases and the J gene lost 0 bases, with 16 bases spanning the gap. In germline, CDR1 is SGDLS, CDR2 YYNGEE. The CDR3 is 17 amino acids. This CDR3 reads CASSSLGGTTNTGELFF. The CDR3 bases are TGTGCCAGCAGCTCCCTGGGTGGGACAACGAACACCGGGGAGCTGTTTTTT.

The chain employs TRBV19 and TRBJ2-3; perhaps TRBD2 as D (5 bases). Germline V gene lookup returns CDR1 LNHDA and CDR2 SQIVND (reference sequence). With 5 bases removed from V and 8 bases from J, the gap between germline ends came to 26 bases. The CDR3 contains 17 residues. The CDR3 reads CASSLAVPLLMGVTQYF. The CDR3 DNA follows: TGTGCCAGTAGTCTCGCTGTCCCTTTATTAATGGGAGTTACGCAGTATTTT. The full variable domain, with the rest looked up from reference TRBV19 and TRBJ2-3, is DGGITQSPKYLFRKEGQNVTLSCEQNLNHDAMYWYRQDPGQGLRLIYYSQIVNDFQKGDIAEGYSVSREKKESFPLTVTSAQKNPTAFYLCASSLAVPLLMGVTQYFGPGTRLTVL.

With respect to this clone: This CDR3 is also generated by other DNA sequences in the sample. The rearrangement links TRBV5-1 to TRBJ2-3; 12 positions match TRBD2. CDR1 is SGHRS and CDR2 is YFSETQ in the germline V gene. Trimming cost V 3 bases and J 3 bases; bases outside gene matches: 2. The CDR3 sequence is 15 residues long. This CDR3 is CASSSGLAGTDTQYF. The CDR3 DNA is TGCGCCAGCAGCTCCGGACTAGCGGGAACAGATACGCAGTATTTT. The full variable domain, rest sourced from reference TRBV5-1 and TRBJ2-3, is KAGVTQTPRYLIKTRGQQVTLSCSPISGHRSVSWYQQTPGQGLQFLFEYFSETQRNKGNFPGRFSGRQFSNSRSEMNVSTLELGDSALYLCASSSGLAGTDTQYFGPGTRLTVL.

V gene TRBV2 combines with J gene TRBJ1-4; no firm D call. V shed 6 bases and J shed 0 bases, with 23 bases lying between them. Germline V CDR1 and CDR2: SNHLY, FYNNEI. The CDR3 runs 19 residues. The CDR3 protein is CASSKPPRPGRATNEKLFF. The CDR3, as DNA: TGTGCCAGCAGCAAGCCCCCACGTCCTGGGCGTGCAACTAATGAAAAACTGTTTTTT.

This clone was picked up a small number of times. The genes are TRBV5-8 and TRBJ1-5; D is undetermined. CDR3 length: 12 amino acids. Germline CDR1 SGHTS, CDR2 YDEGEE. V lost 4 bases and J 9 bases, leaving 11 bases between the germline ends. The CDR3 DNA reads TGTGCCAGCAGCCCCTTGTTCGGGCCCCAGCATTTT. Translated, it gives CASSPLFGPQHF.

The rearrangement uses TRBV19 and TRBJ1-1; D is ambiguous. Deletions cut 9 bases from V and 4 bases from J, with 15 bases between. The CDR3 runs 13 residues. The germline gives CDR1 LNHDA, CDR2 SQIVND (reference sequence). CDR3 in amino acids: CASQLRARTEAFF. DNA for the CDR3: TGTGCCAGCCAACTAAGGGCGCGCACTGAAGCTTTCTTT.